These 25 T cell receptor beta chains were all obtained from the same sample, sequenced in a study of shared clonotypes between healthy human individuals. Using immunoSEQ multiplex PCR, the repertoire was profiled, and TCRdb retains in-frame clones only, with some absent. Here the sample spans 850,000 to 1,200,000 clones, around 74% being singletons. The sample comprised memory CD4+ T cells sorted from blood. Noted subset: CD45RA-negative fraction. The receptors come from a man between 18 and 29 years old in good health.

The CDR3: CASSPAGTDTQYF. The CDR3 coding sequence is TGTGCCAGCAGCCCCGCTGGCACAGATACGCAGTATTTT. The chain uses TRBV9 and TRBJ2-3; D is uncertain. The germline gives CDR1 SGDLS, CDR2 YYNGEE. The CDR3 sequence is 13 residues long. The V and J ends lost 4 bases and 1 base respectively, with 7 bases between them.

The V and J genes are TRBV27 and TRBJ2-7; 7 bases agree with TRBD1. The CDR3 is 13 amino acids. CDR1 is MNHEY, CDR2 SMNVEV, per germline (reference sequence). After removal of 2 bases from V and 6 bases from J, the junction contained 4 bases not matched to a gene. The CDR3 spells CASSLVQGLEQYF. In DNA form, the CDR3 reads TGTGCCAGCAGTTTAGTACAGGGGCTCGAGCAGTACTTC.

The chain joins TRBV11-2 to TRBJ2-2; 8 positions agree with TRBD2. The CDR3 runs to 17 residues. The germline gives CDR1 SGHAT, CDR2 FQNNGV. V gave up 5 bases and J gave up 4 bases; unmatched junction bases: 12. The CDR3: CASSRLSGRLVTGELFF. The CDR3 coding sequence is TGTGCCAGCAGCCGGCTCAGCGGGAGACTGGTCACCGGGGAGCTGTTTTTT.

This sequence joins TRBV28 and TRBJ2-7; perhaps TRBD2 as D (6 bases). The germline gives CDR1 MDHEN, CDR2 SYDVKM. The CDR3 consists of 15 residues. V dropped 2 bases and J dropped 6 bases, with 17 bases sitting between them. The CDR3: CASSLMRGGLSEQYF. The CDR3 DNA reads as TGTGCCAGCAGTTTAATGCGGGGCGGTCTTAGCGAGCAGTACTTC.

CDR3 sequence: CASSSGLARTQYF. CDR3 nucleotides: TGTGCCAGCAGCTCAGGACTAGCCCGGACCCAGTACTTC. V is TRBV5-6 and J is TRBJ2-5; 8 bases are a match to TRBD2. V shed 3 bases, J shed 7 bases, and the junction held 5 bases outside the gene matches. The germline V gene has CDR1 SGHDT and CDR2 YYEEEE. The CDR3 covers 13 residues.

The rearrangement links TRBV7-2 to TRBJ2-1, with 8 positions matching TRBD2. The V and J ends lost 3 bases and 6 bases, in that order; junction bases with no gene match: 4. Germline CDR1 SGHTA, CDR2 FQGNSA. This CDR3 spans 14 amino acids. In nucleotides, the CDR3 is TGTGCCAGCAGCTTGGGGACTAGTATCAATGAGCAGTTCTTC. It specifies CASSLGTSINEQFF.

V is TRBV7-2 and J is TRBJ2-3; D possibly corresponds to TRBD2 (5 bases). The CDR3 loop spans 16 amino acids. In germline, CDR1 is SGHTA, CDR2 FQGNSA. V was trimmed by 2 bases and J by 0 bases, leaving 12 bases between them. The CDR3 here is CASSLHTTMSTDTQYF. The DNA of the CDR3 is TGTGCCAGCAGCTTACATACGACTATGAGCACAGATACGCAGTATTTT.

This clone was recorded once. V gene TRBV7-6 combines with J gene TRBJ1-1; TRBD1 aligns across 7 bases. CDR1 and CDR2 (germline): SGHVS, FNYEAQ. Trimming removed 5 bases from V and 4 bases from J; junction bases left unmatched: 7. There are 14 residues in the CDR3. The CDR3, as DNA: TGTGCCAGCAGCAGACAGGGAGGGAGCACTGAAGCTTTCTTT. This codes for CASSRQGGSTEAFF. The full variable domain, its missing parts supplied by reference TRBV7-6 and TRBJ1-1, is GAGVSQSPRYKVTKRGQDVALRCDPISGHVSLYWYRQALGQGPEFLTYFNYEAQQDKSGLPNDRFSAERPEGSISTLTIQRTEQRDSAMYRCASSRQGGSTEAFFGQGTRLTVV.

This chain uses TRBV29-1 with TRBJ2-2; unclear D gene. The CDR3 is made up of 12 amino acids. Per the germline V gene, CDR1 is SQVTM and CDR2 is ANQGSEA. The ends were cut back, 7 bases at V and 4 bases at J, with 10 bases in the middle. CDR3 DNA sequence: TGCAGCGGAGGTAGTGGCACCGGGGAGCTGTTTTTT. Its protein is CSGGSGTGELFF.

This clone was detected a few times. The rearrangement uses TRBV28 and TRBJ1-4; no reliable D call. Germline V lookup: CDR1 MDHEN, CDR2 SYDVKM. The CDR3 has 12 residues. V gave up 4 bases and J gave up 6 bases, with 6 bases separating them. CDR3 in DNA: TGTGCCAGCAGTTACGGGTATGAAAAACTGTTTTTT. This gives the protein CASSYGYEKLFF.

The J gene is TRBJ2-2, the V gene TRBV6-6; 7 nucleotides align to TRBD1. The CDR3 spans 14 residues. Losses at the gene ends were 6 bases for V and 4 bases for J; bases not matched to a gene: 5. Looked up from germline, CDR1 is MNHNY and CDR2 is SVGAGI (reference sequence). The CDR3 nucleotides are TGTGCCAGCAGCCAACAGGGGCCCACCGGGGAGCTGTTTTTT. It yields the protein CASSQQGPTGELFF.

CDR3 in DNA: TGTGCCAGCAGCCCTAACTTAGTGTGGTCCTACAATGAGCAGTTCTTC. Protein: CASSPNLVWSYNEQFF. V is TRBV5-6 and J is TRBJ2-1, with D uncertain. CDR3 length: 16 residues. Germline V CDR1 and CDR2: SGHDT, YYEEEE. V lost 4 bases to trimming and J lost 1 base, with 15 bases between them.

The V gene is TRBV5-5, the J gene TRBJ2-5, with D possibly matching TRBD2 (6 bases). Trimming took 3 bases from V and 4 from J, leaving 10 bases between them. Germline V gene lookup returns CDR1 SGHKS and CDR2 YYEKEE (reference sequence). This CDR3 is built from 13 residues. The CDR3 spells CASSSSVGETQYF. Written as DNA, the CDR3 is TGTGCCAGCAGCTCTAGCGTAGGAGAGACCCAGTACTTC.

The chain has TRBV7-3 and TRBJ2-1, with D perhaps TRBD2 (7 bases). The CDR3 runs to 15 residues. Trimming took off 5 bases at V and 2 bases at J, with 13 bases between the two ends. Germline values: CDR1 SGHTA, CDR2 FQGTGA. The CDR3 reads CASSRGAVTYNEQFF. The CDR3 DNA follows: TGTGCCAGCAGCCGGGGGGCGGTAACCTACAATGAGCAGTTCTTC.

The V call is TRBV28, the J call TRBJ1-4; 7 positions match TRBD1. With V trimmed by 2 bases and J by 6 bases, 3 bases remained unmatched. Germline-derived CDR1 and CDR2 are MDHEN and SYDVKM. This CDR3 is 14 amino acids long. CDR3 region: CASSLRQGYEKLFF. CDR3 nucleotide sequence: TGTGCCAGCAGTTTACGACAGGGATATGAAAAACTGTTTTTT.

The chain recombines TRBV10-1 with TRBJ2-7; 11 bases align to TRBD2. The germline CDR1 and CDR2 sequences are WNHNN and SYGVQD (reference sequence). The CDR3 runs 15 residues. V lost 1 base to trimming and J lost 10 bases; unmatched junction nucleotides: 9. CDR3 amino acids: CASSELAGGIPSQYF. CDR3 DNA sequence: TGCGCCAGCAGTGAGTTAGCGGGAGGGATACCGAGTCAGTACTTC.

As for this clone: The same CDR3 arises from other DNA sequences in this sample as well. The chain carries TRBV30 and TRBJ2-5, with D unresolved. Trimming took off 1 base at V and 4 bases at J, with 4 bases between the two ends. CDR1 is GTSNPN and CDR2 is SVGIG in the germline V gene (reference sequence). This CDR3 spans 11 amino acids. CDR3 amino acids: CAWSGGETQYF. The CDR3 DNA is TGTGCCTGGAGTGGAGGAGAGACCCAGTACTTC.

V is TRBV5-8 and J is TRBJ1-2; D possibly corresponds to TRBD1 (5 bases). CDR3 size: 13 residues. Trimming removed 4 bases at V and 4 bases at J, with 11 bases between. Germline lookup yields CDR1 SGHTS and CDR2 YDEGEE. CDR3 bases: TGTGCCAGCAGCCACCCAAGGGGCTATGGCTACACCTTC. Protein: CASSHPRGYGYTF. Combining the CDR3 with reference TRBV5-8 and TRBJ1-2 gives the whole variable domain EAGVTQSPTHLIKTRGQQATLRCSPISGHTSVYWYQQALGLGLQFLLWYDEGEERNRGNFPPRFSGRQFPNYSSELNVNALELEDSALYLCASSHPRGYGYTFGSGTRLTVV.

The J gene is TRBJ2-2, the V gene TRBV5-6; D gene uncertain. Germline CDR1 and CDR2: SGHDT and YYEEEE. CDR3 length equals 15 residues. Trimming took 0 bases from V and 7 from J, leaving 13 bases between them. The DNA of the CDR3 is TGTGCCAGCAGCTTGGAAGGTTCAGGAGTCGGGGAGCTGTTTTTT. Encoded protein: CASSLEGSGVGELFF.

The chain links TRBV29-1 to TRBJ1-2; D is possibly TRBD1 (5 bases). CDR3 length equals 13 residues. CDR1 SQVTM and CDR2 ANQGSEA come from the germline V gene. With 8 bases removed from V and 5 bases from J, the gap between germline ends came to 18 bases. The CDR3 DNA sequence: TGCAGCTTCGACCAGTGGGGGGGGTATGGCTACACCTTC. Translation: CSFDQWGGYGYTF.

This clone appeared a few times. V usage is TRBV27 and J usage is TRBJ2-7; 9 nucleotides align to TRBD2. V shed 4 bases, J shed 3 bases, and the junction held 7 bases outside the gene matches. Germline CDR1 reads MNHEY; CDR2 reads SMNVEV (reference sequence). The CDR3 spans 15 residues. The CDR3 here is CASSSRASGIYEQYF. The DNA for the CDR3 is TGTGCCAGCAGTTCCAGGGCTAGCGGGATCTACGAGCAGTACTTC.

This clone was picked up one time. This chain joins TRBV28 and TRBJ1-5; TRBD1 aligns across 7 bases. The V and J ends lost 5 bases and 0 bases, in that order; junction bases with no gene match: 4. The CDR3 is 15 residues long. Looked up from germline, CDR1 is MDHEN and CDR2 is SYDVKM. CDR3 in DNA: TGTGCCAGCAGTCCGGGACAGACTAGCAATCAGCCCCAGCATTTT. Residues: CASSPGQTSNQPQHF.

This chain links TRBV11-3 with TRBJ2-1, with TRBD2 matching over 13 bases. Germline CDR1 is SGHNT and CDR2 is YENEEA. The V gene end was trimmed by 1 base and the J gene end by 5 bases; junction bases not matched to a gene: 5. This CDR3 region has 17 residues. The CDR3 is CASSLGTSGRTDNEQFF. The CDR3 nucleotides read TGTGCCAGCAGCTTAGGGACTAGCGGGAGAACAGACAATGAGCAGTTCTTC. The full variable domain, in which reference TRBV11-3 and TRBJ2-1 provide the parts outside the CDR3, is EAGVVQSPRYKIIEKKQPVAFWCNPISGHNTLYWYLQNLGQGPELLIRYENEEAVDDSQLPKDRFSAERLKGVDSTLKIQPAELGDSAVYLCASSLGTSGRTDNEQFFGPGTRLTVL.

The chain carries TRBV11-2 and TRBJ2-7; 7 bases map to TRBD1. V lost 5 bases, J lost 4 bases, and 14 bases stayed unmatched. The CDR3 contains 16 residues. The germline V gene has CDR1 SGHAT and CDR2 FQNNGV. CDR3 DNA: TGTGCCAGCAGCCCCATAAACCGACAGGGTACATACGAGCAGTACTTC. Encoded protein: CASSPINRQGTYEQYF.

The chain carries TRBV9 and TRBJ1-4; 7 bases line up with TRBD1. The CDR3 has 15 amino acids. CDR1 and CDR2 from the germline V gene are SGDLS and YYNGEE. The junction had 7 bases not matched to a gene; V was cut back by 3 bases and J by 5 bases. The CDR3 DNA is TGTGCCAGCAGCGCATCACAGGGGCCAAATGAAAAACTGTTTTTT. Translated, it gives CASSASQGPNEKLFF.